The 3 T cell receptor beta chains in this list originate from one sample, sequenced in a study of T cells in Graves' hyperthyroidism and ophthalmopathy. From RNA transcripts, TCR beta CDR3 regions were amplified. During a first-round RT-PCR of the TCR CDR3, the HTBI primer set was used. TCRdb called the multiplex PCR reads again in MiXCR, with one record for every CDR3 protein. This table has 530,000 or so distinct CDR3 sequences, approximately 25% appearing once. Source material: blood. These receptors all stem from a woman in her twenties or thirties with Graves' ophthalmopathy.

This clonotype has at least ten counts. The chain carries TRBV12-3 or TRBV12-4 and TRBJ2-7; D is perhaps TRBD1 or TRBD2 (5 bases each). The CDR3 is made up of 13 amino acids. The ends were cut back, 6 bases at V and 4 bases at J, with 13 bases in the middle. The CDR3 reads CASSGDGAYEQYF. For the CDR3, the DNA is TGTGCCAGCAGCGGGGACGGGGCGTACGAGCAGTACTTC.

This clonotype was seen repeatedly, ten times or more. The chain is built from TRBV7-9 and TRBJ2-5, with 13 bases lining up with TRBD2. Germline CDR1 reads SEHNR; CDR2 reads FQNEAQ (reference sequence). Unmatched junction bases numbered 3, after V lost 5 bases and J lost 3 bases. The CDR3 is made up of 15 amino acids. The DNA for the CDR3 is TGTGCCAGCAGCGGAGGACTAGCGGGGGAAGAGACCCAGTACTTC. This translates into CASSGGLAGEETQYF.

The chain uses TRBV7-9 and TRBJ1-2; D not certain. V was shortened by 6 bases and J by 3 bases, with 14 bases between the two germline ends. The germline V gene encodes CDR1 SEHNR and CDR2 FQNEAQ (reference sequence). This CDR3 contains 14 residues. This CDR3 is CASSSGRGDYGYTF. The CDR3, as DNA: TGTGCCAGCAGTTCCGGTCGCGGAGACTATGGCTACACCTTC.